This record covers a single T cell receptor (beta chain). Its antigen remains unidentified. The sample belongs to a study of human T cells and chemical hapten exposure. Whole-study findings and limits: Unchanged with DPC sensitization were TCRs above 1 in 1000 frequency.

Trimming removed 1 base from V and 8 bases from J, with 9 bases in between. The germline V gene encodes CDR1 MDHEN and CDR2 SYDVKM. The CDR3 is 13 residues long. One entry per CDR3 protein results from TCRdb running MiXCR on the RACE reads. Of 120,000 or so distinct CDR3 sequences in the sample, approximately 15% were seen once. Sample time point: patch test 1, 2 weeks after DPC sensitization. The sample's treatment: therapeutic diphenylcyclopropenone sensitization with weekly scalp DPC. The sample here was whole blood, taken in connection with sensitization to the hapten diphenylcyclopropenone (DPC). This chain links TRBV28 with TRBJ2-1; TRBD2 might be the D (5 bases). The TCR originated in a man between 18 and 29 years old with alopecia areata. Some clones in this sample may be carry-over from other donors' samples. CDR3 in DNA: TGTGCCAGCAGTTTATTCGGGGTCTATGAGCAGTTCTTC. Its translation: CASSLFGVYEQFF. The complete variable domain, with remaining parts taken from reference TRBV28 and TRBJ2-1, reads DVKVTQSSRYLVKRTGEKVFLECVQDMDHENMFWYRQDPGLGLRLIYFSYDVKMKEKGDIPEGYSVSREKKERFSLILESASTNQTSMYLCASSLFGVYEQFFGPGTRLTVL.